Sequencing of this T cell receptor beta chain was carried out in a study of cytomegalovirus exposure and HLA in healthy donors. Study conclusions and caveats: Some 150 TCR beta chains were listed as cytomegalovirus-associated. As was reported, the classifier diagnosed cytomegalovirus status with high specificity and sensitivity.

The study ran its PCR with 60 Vbeta and 13 Jbeta primers. TCRdb's copy holds only in-frame clones and misses some; the assay was immunoSEQ multiplex PCR. This repertoire comprises 100,000 to 150,000 clones; its ten largest clones make up roughly 1.6%. Nominally healthy donors were sampled, though unrecorded immune exposures were likely. Germline V lookup: CDR1 SGHTA, CDR2 FQGNSA. The CDR3 covers 14 residues. V gave up 4 bases and J gave up 2 bases; unmatched junction bases: 2. A note on this clone: Its antigen is still unknown.

The TCR was taken from a middle-aged woman in good health and CMV-seronegative. The specimen sequenced was PBMCs. The chain combines TRBV7-2 with TRBJ2-5, with 9 positions matching TRBD1. CDR3 in amino acids: CASSWGQGQETQYF. For the CDR3, the DNA is TGTGCCAGCAGCTGGGGACAGGGTCAAGAGACCCAGTACTTC.